Each of the 16 T cell receptor beta chains below was sequenced from the same sample in a study of PD-1 blockade in mismatch repair-deficient tumors. Some clones are missing from TCRdb's copy, which holds only in-frame ones; the method was immunoSEQ multiplex PCR. This sample has 20,000 to 25,000 clones, with about four fifths found just once. This material consisted of peripheral blood, taken 2 weeks after starting pembrolizumab. Source of these receptors: an adult with mismatch repair-deficient cancer.

This sequence joins TRBV19 and TRBJ2-5; D perhaps matches TRBD2 (6 bases). V was clipped by 3 bases and J by 1 base, with 21 bases between them. CDR3 size: 18 residues. Germline V gene sequence: CDR1 LNHDA, CDR2 SQIVND (reference sequence). In DNA form, the CDR3 reads TGTGCCAGTAGTATCCGCGGAATCGGGGGTGTCGGCCAAGAGACCCAGTACTTC. Amino acids: CASSIRGIGGVGQETQYF.

This clone was found a few times. The J gene is TRBJ2-7, the V gene TRBV7-9; D is uncertain. Germline assignment: CDR1 SEHNR and CDR2 FQNEAQ (reference sequence). Between the trimmed V and J ends, which lost 4 bases and 7 bases, there was a span of 8 bases. The CDR3 sequence is 11 residues long. The CDR3 loop reads CASSSLGEQYF. Written as DNA, the CDR3 is TGTGCCAGCAGCTCCCTGGGGGAGCAGTACTTC.

This clone appeared once. The chain recombines TRBV14 with TRBJ2-1, with TRBD1 matching over 8 bases. V lost 0 bases, J lost 5 bases, and 3 bases stayed unmatched. Per the germline V gene, CDR1 is SGHDN and CDR2 is FVKESK. This CDR3 is 15 amino acids long. In DNA, the CDR3 is TGTGCCAGCAGCCAAGATTTGGGACAGGACAATGAGCAGTTCTTC. It translates to CASSQDLGQDNEQFF.

On this clone itself: Other DNA sequences from this sample encode an identical CDR3 as well. The genes are TRBV9 and TRBJ2-7; D is unresolved. The germline V gene has CDR1 SGDLS and CDR2 YYNGEE. The V gene lost 0 bases and the J gene lost 0 bases, with 7 bases spanning the gap. The CDR3 loop spans 14 amino acids. This CDR3 reads CASSVGLPSYEQYF. The CDR3 coding sequence is TGTGCCAGCAGCGTAGGGTTACCCTCCTACGAGCAGTACTTC.

V and J are TRBV7-3 and TRBJ2-1, with 9 nucleotides matching TRBD1. V lost 1 base, J lost 8 bases, and 6 bases stayed unmatched. The CDR3 sequence is 15 residues long. Germline V gene sequence: CDR1 SGHTA, CDR2 FQGTGA. Here the CDR3 reads CASSLMGQGTDEQFF. The CDR3 DNA sequence: TGTGCCAGCAGCTTAATGGGACAGGGAACGGATGAGCAGTTCTTC.

A few counts support this clone. The chain recombines TRBV11-3 with TRBJ2-7; D is unresolved. V was trimmed by 1 base and J by 0 bases, leaving 1 base between them. Germline-derived CDR1 and CDR2 are SGHNT and YENEEA. The CDR3 totals 12 residues. In nucleotides, the CDR3 is TGTGCCAGCAGCTTAGGCTCCTACGAGCAGTACTTC. It translates to CASSLGSYEQYF. Together with reference TRBV11-3 and TRBJ2-7, the CDR3 gives the full variable domain: EAGVVQSPRYKIIEKKQPVAFWCNPISGHNTLYWYLQNLGQGPELLIRYENEEAVDDSQLPKDRFSAERLKGVDSTLKIQPAELGDSAVYLCASSLGSYEQYFGPGTRLTVT.

The chain carries TRBV10-1 and TRBJ2-3; a weak D match, TRBD2 (6 bases). The germline V gene has CDR1 WNHNN and CDR2 SYGVQD (reference sequence). This CDR3 region has 15 residues. V shed 4 bases and J shed 7 bases, with 18 bases lying between them. As DNA, the CDR3 is TGCGCCAGCAGTGCCCCCGAGGAGGGTGCAAATACGCAGTATTTT. This encodes CASSAPEEGANTQYF.

As to this clone: Sequence at one end of the junction differs from germline and may be a read error. The chain has TRBV7-9 and TRBJ2-3; TRBD2 might be the D (6 bases). CDR3 length equals 12 residues. Germline lookup yields CDR1 SEHNR and CDR2 FQNEAQ (reference sequence). The CDR3 region is CASSDGSGSPDF. DNA of the CDR3: TGTGCCAGCAGCGACGGGAGCGGCTCCCCGGACTTT.

The chain employs TRBV2 and TRBJ2-7, with D possibly matching TRBD2 (6 bases). V was clipped by 6 bases and J by 6 bases, with 21 bases between them. The CDR3 sequence is 15 residues long. From germline, CDR1 is SNHLY and CDR2 FYNNEI. CDR3 in DNA: TGTGCCAGCAGGAAGGGGACTGGCGGGAAAGCCGAGCAGTACTTC. This codes for CASRKGTGGKAEQYF.

The chain uses TRBV12-5 and TRBJ2-7; TRBD2 aligns across 9 bases. Germline CDR1 reads LGHNT; CDR2 reads FRNRAP. The CDR3 extends over 17 amino acids. Trimming cost V 0 bases and J 1 base; bases outside gene matches: 7. CDR3 protein: CASGLVPGTSRSYEQYF. CDR3 bases: TGTGCTAGTGGTTTGGTGCCAGGGACTAGCAGGTCCTACGAGCAGTACTTC.

The J gene is TRBJ2-2, the V gene TRBV5-4; 10 positions agree with TRBD1. Germline CDR1 and CDR2: SGHNT and YYREEE (reference sequence). The CDR3 is 16 amino acids. V shed 2 bases and J 4 bases; nucleotides not matched to a gene: 5. CDR3 amino acids: CASSLGTGAGTGELFF. The CDR3 bases are TGTGCCAGCAGCTTAGGGACAGGGGCTGGCACCGGGGAGCTGTTTTTT.

The CDR3 is CASSGGTGGTGELFF. The CDR3 DNA follows: TGTGCCAGCAGCGGCGGGACAGGGGGAACCGGGGAGCTGTTTTTT. The chain carries TRBV5-8 and TRBJ2-2; TRBD1 matches at 11 bases. The CDR3 totals 15 residues. Germline V gives CDR1 SGHTS, CDR2 YDEGEE. The V gene end was trimmed by 4 bases and the J gene end by 5 bases; junction bases not matched to a gene: 4.

The rearrangement joins TRBV5-1 to TRBJ2-5; D gene unclear. V dropped 4 bases and J dropped 1 base, with 2 bases sitting between them. Germline CDR1 and CDR2: SGHRS and YFSETQ. The CDR3 sequence is 11 residues long. In DNA, the CDR3 is TGCGCCAGCAGCACCCAAGAGACCCAGTACTTC. It encodes CASSTQETQYF.

The gene calls are TRBV2 and TRBJ2-5; D gene unclear. Trimming removed 5 bases at V and 2 bases at J, with 9 bases between. The CDR3 spans 13 residues. Germline values: CDR1 SNHLY, CDR2 FYNNEI. The CDR3 DNA reads TGTGCCAGCAGTAAGGAGCTACAAGAGACCCAGTACTTC. Protein sequence: CASSKELQETQYF.

This clone was observed a few times. The rearrangement joins TRBV9 to TRBJ2-5; D may be TRBD2 (6 bases). Trimming stripped 1 base from V and 4 bases from J, with 8 bases between. The CDR3 loop spans 13 amino acids. Germline V CDR1 and CDR2: SGDLS, YYNGEE. Here the CDR3 reads CASSVLGGETQYF. The CDR3 nucleotides read TGTGCCAGCAGCGTATTGGGGGGAGAGACCCAGTACTTC.

This chain links TRBV30 with TRBJ2-3, with D perhaps given as TRBD1 or TRBD2 (6 bases each). V was shortened by 2 bases and J by 1 base, with 10 bases between the two germline ends. This CDR3 is built from 14 residues. The germline CDR1 and CDR2 sequences are GTSNPN and SVGIG (reference sequence). CDR3 loop: CAWSWRGGTDTQYF. The CDR3 region has the DNA TGTGCCTGGAGTTGGAGGGGGGGCACAGATACGCAGTATTTT.